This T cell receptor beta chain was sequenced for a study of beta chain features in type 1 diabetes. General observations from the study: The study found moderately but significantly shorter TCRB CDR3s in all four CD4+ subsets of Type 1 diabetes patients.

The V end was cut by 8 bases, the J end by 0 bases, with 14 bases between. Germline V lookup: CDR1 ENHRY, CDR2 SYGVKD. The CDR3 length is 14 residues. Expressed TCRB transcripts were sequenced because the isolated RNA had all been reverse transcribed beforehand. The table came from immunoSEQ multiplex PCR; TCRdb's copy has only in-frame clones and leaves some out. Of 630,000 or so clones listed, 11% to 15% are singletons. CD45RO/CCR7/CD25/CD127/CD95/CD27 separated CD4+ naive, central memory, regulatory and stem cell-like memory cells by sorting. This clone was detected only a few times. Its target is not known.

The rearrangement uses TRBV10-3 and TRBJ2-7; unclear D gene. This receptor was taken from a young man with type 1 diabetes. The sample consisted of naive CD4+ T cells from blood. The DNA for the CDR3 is TGTGCCATCCAGTGTAGGTTTGACTCCTACGAGCAGTACTTC. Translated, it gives CAIQCRFDSYEQYF.